What follows are 14 T cell receptor beta chains derived from one specimen sequenced in a study of beta chain features in type 1 diabetes. Which antigens these TCRs recognize remains unknown. Study results and caveats: Shortening that was moderate but significant affected the TCRB CDR3s of Type 1 diabetes patients in all four CD4+ subsets.

Expressed TCRB transcripts were sequenced because the isolated RNA had all been reverse transcribed beforehand. TCRdb's table, derived via immunoSEQ multiplex PCR, lists solely in-frame clones and lacks some. The sample holds about 27,000 clones; roughly 56% are singletons and the top ten take roughly 1.5%. Sequencing was carried out using Tregs from blood. Receptors were obtained from a young woman with type 1 diabetes.

The chain is built from TRBV7-2 and TRBJ2-3; TRBD2 is a possible D gene (5 bases). The germline V gene has CDR1 SGHTA and CDR2 FQGNSA. V gave up 4 bases and J gave up 2 bases, with 16 bases separating them. This CDR3 region has 16 residues. The CDR3 nucleotides read TGTGCCAGCAGCTACTCCCCCGCGGGCCACACAGATACGCAGTATTTT. Its translation: CASSYSPAGHTDTQYF.

The chain uses TRBV4-3 and TRBJ2-1; D is ambiguous. This CDR3 is 16 amino acids long. In germline, CDR1 is LGHNA, CDR2 YSLEER. The V gene lost 1 base and the J gene lost 3 bases, with 13 bases spanning the gap. The CDR3 loop is CASSQGLANNYNEQFF. For the CDR3, the DNA is TGCGCCAGCAGCCAAGGACTCGCCAACAACTACAATGAGCAGTTCTTC.

V usage is TRBV30 and J usage is TRBJ2-1, with 10 bases identical to TRBD2. In germline, CDR1 is GTSNPN, CDR2 SVGIG (reference sequence). V lost 1 base to trimming and J lost 13 bases; unmatched junction nucleotides: 7. This CDR3 spans 13 amino acids. CDR3 coding DNA: TGTGCCTGGAGTGGGGGACTAGCGAGGACCCAGTTCTTC. Its translation: CAWSGGLARTQFF.

V usage is TRBV7-2 and J usage is TRBJ2-3; 10 bases align to TRBD2. CDR1 SGHTA and CDR2 FQGNSA come from the germline V gene. V was pared by 4 bases and J by 2 bases, with 6 bases of the junction left unmatched. This CDR3 has 16 residues. This chain's CDR3 is CASSYLAGATTDTQYF. For the CDR3, the DNA is TGTGCCAGCAGCTATCTAGCGGGAGCGACCACAGATACGCAGTATTTT.

The rearrangement links TRBV7-2 to TRBJ1-2; 12 bases are a match to TRBD1. Losses at the gene ends were 3 bases for V and 4 bases for J; bases not matched to a gene: 6. Looked up from germline, CDR1 is SGHTA and CDR2 is FQGNSA. The CDR3 loop spans 16 amino acids. In DNA, the CDR3 is TGTGCCAGCAGCTTCGCCCCGGGACAGGGGGCCTATGGCTACACCTTC. Protein product: CASSFAPGQGAYGYTF. Full variable domain (rest looked up from reference TRBV7-2 and TRBJ1-2): GAGVSQSPSNKVTEKGKDVELRCDPISGHTALYWYRQSLGQGLEFLIYFQGNSAPDKSGLPSDRFSAERTGGSVSTLTIQRTQQEDSAVYLCASSFAPGQGAYGYTFGSGTRLTVV.

This chain joins TRBV5-4 and TRBJ2-1, with D possibly being TRBD2 (5 bases). CDR3 length: 15 amino acids. Trimming removed 3 bases at V and 5 bases at J, with 15 bases between. The germline CDR1 and CDR2 sequences are SGHNT and YYREEE (reference sequence). The DNA for the CDR3 is TGTGCCAGCAGCTCTCAGTCGGGGATAAACAATGAGCAGTTCTTC. Translation: CASSSQSGINNEQFF.

The table lists this clone with a few counts. The chain has TRBV11-2 and TRBJ1-1; no clear D gene. This CDR3 contains 14 residues. Germline CDR1 and CDR2: SGHAT and FQNNGV. Trimming removed 4 bases from V and 1 base from J, with 10 bases in between. The CDR3, as DNA: TGTGCCAGCAGCTCGGGGTCAGGGAACACTGAAGCTTTCTTT. Amino acid sequence: CASSSGSGNTEAFF.

Within the sample, this clone is medium-sized. The gene calls are TRBV5-1 and TRBJ2-1; weak D call: TRBD1 (5 bases). V was shortened by 5 bases and J by 2 bases, with 11 bases between the two germline ends. Per germline, CDR1 SGHRS and CDR2 YFSETQ. This CDR3 is 14 amino acids long. The CDR3 bases are TGCGCCAGCAGAGGTCAAGGGGCCTACAATGAGCAGTTCTTC. Encoded protein: CASRGQGAYNEQFF.

Remarks on this clone: Additional DNA sequences in this sample encode the identical CDR3. This chain links TRBV12-5 with TRBJ1-2, with D possibly TRBD1 on 5 matching bases. The CDR3 extends over 13 amino acids. The V and J ends lost 2 bases and 3 bases respectively, with 7 bases between them. In germline, CDR1 is LGHNT, CDR2 FRNRAP. The DNA for the CDR3 is TGTGCTAGTGGTTTGCAGACAGACTATGGCTACACCTTC. Protein: CASGLQTDYGYTF.

This chain's CDR3 is CASKPGLGRNEQFF. For the CDR3, the DNA is TGTGCCAGCAAACCGGGACTAGGGCGTAATGAGCAGTTCTTC. The chain is built from TRBV2 and TRBJ2-1; 8 nucleotides line up with TRBD2. Germline values: CDR1 SNHLY, CDR2 FYNNEI. Trimming cost V 7 bases and J 7 bases; bases outside gene matches: 9. The CDR3 covers 14 residues.

This rearrangement joins TRBV18 to TRBJ2-5; a possible D gene is TRBD2 (6 bases). The germline V gene has CDR1 KGHSH and CDR2 LQKENI. CDR3 size: 13 residues. V gave up 3 bases and J gave up 5 bases, with 10 bases separating them. The CDR3 spells CASSPIAGETQYF. CDR3 nucleotides: TGTGCCAGCTCACCGATCGCGGGGGAGACCCAGTACTTC. Full variable domain (rest looked up from reference TRBV18 and TRBJ2-5): NAGVMQNPRHLVRRRGQEARLRCSPMKGHSHVYWYRQLPEEGLKFMVYLQKENIIDESGMPKERFSAEFPKEGPSILRIQQVVRGDSAAYFCASSPIAGETQYFGPGTRLLVL.

The rearrangement links TRBV7-9 to TRBJ2-1; D call uncertain. Germline V gene sequence: CDR1 SEHNR, CDR2 FQNEAQ (reference sequence). Trimming took off 2 bases at V and 12 bases at J, with 14 bases between the two ends. The CDR3 spans 13 residues. For the CDR3, the DNA is TGTGCCAGCAGCTTACTATCCGACGGCGGGCAGTTCTTC. It encodes CASSLLSDGGQFF.

CDR3 loop: CASSYFGTGDEKLFF. CDR3 nucleotides: TGTGCCAGCAGTTACTTTGGGACAGGGGATGAAAAACTGTTTTTT. The chain has TRBV6-5 and TRBJ1-4; 10 bases map to TRBD1. After removal of 1 base from V and 6 bases from J, the junction contained 2 bases not matched to a gene. Germline V gives CDR1 MNHEY, CDR2 SVGAGI. This CDR3 region has 15 residues.

CDR3: CASSPRSSGRNEQFF. The DNA for the CDR3 is TGTGCCAGCAGCCCCCGGAGTAGCGGGAGGAATGAGCAGTTCTTC. This chain links TRBV9 with TRBJ2-1; 10 nucleotides match TRBD2. The germline CDR1 and CDR2 sequences are SGDLS and YYNGEE. J gave up 7 bases and V 4 bases, and 8 bases lay outside the gene matches. This CDR3 is built from 15 residues.